Below, 11 T cell receptor beta chains from the same sample are listed, as sequenced in a study of molecular identifiers for immune sequencing clone quantification. Using its own MiXCR run on the PCR reads, TCRdb lists one record per CDR3 protein. Of over 600,000 distinct CDR3 sequences listed, 20% are singletons. Material for sequencing was naive CD8+ T cells from blood, with Jurkat cell RNA spiked in. As to subset: FACS-sorted CD8+CD4-CCR7+CD45RA+ naive T cells. All receptors derive from a human donor in good health. Some libraries in this study had Jurkat cell RNA spiked in.

This clonotype was picked up many times. The chain combines TRBV5-1 with TRBJ1-1; 8 bases match TRBD1. This CDR3 comprises 14 residues. Looked up from germline, CDR1 is SGHRS and CDR2 is YFSETQ. V lost 4 bases, J lost 4 bases, and 6 bases stayed unmatched. CDR3 DNA sequence: TGCGCCAGCAGCCTGGGACAGGAGGGCACTGAAGCTTTCTTT. Encoded protein: CASSLGQEGTEAFF.

At least ten counts were recorded for this clonotype. This chain uses TRBV9 with TRBJ1-1, with TRBD1 as a possible D gene (5 bases). This CDR3 region has 14 residues. Trimming removed 0 bases from V and 2 bases from J, with 8 bases in between. Germline CDR1 and CDR2: SGDLS and YYNGEE. This CDR3 is CASSVGGDNTEAFF. CDR3 nucleotides: TGTGCCAGCAGCGTAGGAGGGGATAACACTGAAGCTTTCTTT.

This clonotype was observed a handful of times. The CDR3 is CASSYYTGGYEQYF. DNA for the CDR3: TGTGCCAGCAGTTACTATACTGGGGGCTACGAGCAGTACTTC. The chain couples TRBV6-5 to TRBJ2-7; D assignment may be TRBD1 or TRBD2 (5 bases each). The CDR3 is 14 amino acids. Looked up from germline, CDR1 is MNHEY and CDR2 is SVGAGI. V was shortened by 1 base and J by 3 bases, with 10 bases between the two germline ends.

The rearrangement uses TRBV18 and TRBJ2-5; tentative D call: TRBD2 (5 bases). The CDR3 runs to 16 residues. CDR1 is KGHSH and CDR2 is LQKENI in the germline V gene. V lost 3 bases and J 3 bases, leaving 17 bases between the germline ends. CDR3 DNA sequence: TGTGCCAGCTCACCCAATTTCCTACGGGAAGAAGAGACCCAGTACTTC. This codes for CASSPNFLREEETQYF. Combining the CDR3 with reference TRBV18 and TRBJ2-5 gives the whole variable domain NAGVMQNPRHLVRRRGQEARLRCSPMKGHSHVYWYRQLPEEGLKFMVYLQKENIIDESGMPKERFSAEFPKEGPSILRIQQVVRGDSAAYFCASSPNFLREEETQYFGPGTRLLVL.

This clonotype appeared once. This sequence may be a read error, since a much larger clone differs from it by one base. The chain is built from TRBV20-1 and TRBJ2-7; no definite D call. The length of the CDR3 is 14 residues. Trimming shortened V by 3 bases and J by 2 bases, and 14 bases separated the two germline ends. Per germline, CDR1 DFQATT and CDR2 SNEGSKA (reference sequence). The CDR3 loop is CSARLKLSPYEQYF. CDR3 DNA sequence: TGCAGTGCTAGGTTAAAGTTAAGCCCCTACGAGCAGTACTTC.

Concerning this clonotype: Sequence at one end of the junction differs from germline and may be a read error. The V gene is TRBV6-5, the J gene TRBJ2-7; D is unclear. The CDR3 has 13 residues. CDR1 and CDR2 from the germline V gene are MNHEY and SVGAGI. CDR3 in amino acids: CASGYSRSYEQYF. CDR3 in DNA: TGTGCCAGCGGTTACTCTCGCTCCTACGAGCAGTACTTC.

With regard to this clonotype: The conserved closing phenylalanine or tryptophan is absent in this CDR3, likely reflecting a read error. This chain joins TRBV25-1 and TRBJ2-3, with D perhaps TRBD2 (5 bases). The CDR3 has 13 residues. The germline V gene encodes CDR1 MGHDK and CDR2 SYGVNS. V was clipped by 4 bases and J by 4 bases, with 9 bases between them. CDR3 sequence (DNA): TGTGCCAGCAGTGGGTGGACTGCAGATACGCAGTATCTT. Protein: CASSGWTADTQYL.

This clonotype was found many times. V usage is TRBV6-2 or TRBV6-3 and J usage is TRBJ2-1; the D is unclear. V was clipped by 5 bases and J by 0 bases, with 14 bases between them. The CDR3 spans 16 residues. Germline CDR1 is MNHEY and CDR2 is SVGEGT. The CDR3 region has the DNA TGTGCCAGCAGTCCCCGACCCCAGAGCTCCTACAATGAGCAGTTCTTC. It encodes CASSPRPQSSYNEQFF.

This clonotype appeared many times. The chain has TRBV6-2 or TRBV6-3 and TRBJ2-2; the D gene is possibly TRBD2 (5 bases). Trimming pared 7 bases from V and 6 bases from J, leaving 18 bases between. Germline V gene lookup returns CDR1 MNHEY and CDR2 SVGEGT. The CDR3 contains 15 residues. The CDR3 spells CASTWTQGSAGELFF. Written as DNA, the CDR3 is TGTGCCAGCACCTGGACTCAAGGGTCGGCCGGGGAGCTGTTTTTT.

The chain uses TRBV12-3 or TRBV12-4 and TRBJ2-2; 7 bases line up with TRBD1. J gave up 0 bases and V 6 bases, and 13 bases lay outside the gene matches. The CDR3 extends over 18 amino acids. The CDR3 spells CASRNGQETRPNTGELFF. In DNA, the CDR3 is TGTGCCAGCAGGAATGGACAGGAAACCCGTCCGAACACCGGGGAGCTGTTTTTT.

This clonotype was detected ten times or more. V is TRBV20-1 and J is TRBJ2-7; tentative D call: TRBD2 (5 bases). Trimming stripped 5 bases from V and 9 bases from J, with 23 bases between. This CDR3 contains 14 residues. The germline CDR1 and CDR2 sequences are DFQATT and SNEGSKA (reference sequence). CDR3: CSASTDYQLKGQYF. The CDR3 DNA follows: TGCAGTGCTTCAACTGACTACCAACTAAAAGGGCAGTACTTC.